The 30 T cell receptor beta chains below come from one sample, sequenced in a study of cytomegalovirus exposure and HLA in healthy donors. 60 Vbeta and 13 Jbeta primers were used in PCR. Here immunoSEQ multiplex PCR was the method, and the copy in TCRdb shows in-frame clones only, minus some. The table lists under 150,000 clones, 65% to 85% of them singletons, with about 6.7% in the top ten. Specimen: PBMCs. The source is a woman aged 40 to 50 in good health and CMV-seropositive.

This rearrangement joins TRBV6-1 to TRBJ1-1, with 7 bases matching TRBD1. In germline, CDR1 is MNHNS, CDR2 SASEGT. J lost 7 bases, V lost 5 bases, and 4 bases had no gene match. This CDR3 region has 12 residues. Written as DNA, the CDR3 is TGTGCCAGCAGTCCTGACAGGGTTGAAGCTTTCTTT. Protein: CASSPDRVEAFF.

V usage is TRBV27 and J usage is TRBJ2-3, with D possibly TRBD2 on 6 matching bases. The CDR3 has 15 residues. CDR1 is MNHEY, CDR2 SMNVEV, per germline (reference sequence). Deletions cut 3 bases from V and 0 bases from J, with 10 bases between. The CDR3, as DNA: TGTGCCAGCAGTTTGGGGAGGAGCAGCACAGATACGCAGTATTTT. It is translated as CASSLGRSSTDTQYF.

This chain links TRBV5-4 with TRBJ2-1; 11 nucleotides agree with TRBD2. Per the germline V gene, CDR1 is SGHNT and CDR2 is YYREEE (reference sequence). The CDR3 spans 15 residues. V was clipped by 1 base and J by 8 bases; unmatched bases: 5. This chain's CDR3 is CASSLLTSGGYEQFF. For the CDR3, the DNA is TGTGCCAGCAGCTTGCTAACTAGCGGGGGATATGAGCAGTTCTTC.

The rearrangement links TRBV19 to TRBJ2-6, with D perhaps matching TRBD1 (6 bases). Germline V gene sequence: CDR1 LNHDA, CDR2 SQIVND (reference sequence). V was shortened by 4 bases and J by 6 bases, with 13 bases between the two germline ends. The CDR3 is made up of 15 amino acids. The CDR3 DNA reads TGTGCCAGTAGTACCGACAGGCTCGCGGCCAACGTCCTGACTTTC. Its translation is CASSTDRLAANVLTF.

The sample holds a few counts of this clone. This rearrangement joins TRBV5-1 to TRBJ1-2; 7 bases fit TRBD1. The CDR3 has 14 residues. The V gene end was trimmed by 2 bases and the J gene end by 5 bases; junction bases not matched to a gene: 6. Per germline, CDR1 SGHRS and CDR2 YFSETQ. As DNA, the CDR3 is TGCGCCAGCAGCTTAGGGGACAGCGTTTATGGCTACACCTTC. It translates to CASSLGDSVYGYTF.

The CDR3 DNA reads TGTGCCAGCAGGCGGCGATCGGTGAATAGCAATCAGCCCCAGCATTTT. This translates into CASRRRSVNSNQPQHF. The chain joins TRBV28 to TRBJ1-5; no clear D. The V end lost 6 bases, the J end lost 0 bases, and 15 bases lay between the germline ends. Germline V CDR1 and CDR2: MDHEN, SYDVKM. This CDR3 contains 16 residues.

The chain is built from TRBV30 and TRBJ2-3, with D perhaps TRBD2 (6 bases). CDR3 size: 14 residues. V was trimmed by 2 bases and J by 2 bases, leaving 11 bases between them. Germline loops: CDR1 GTSNPN, CDR2 SVGIG (reference sequence). The CDR3: CAWSSDYFTDTQYF. The CDR3 coding sequence is TGTGCCTGGAGTTCGGACTACTTCACAGATACGCAGTATTTT.

The rearrangement joins TRBV19 to TRBJ2-7; 11 bases map to TRBD1. The CDR3 extends over 14 amino acids. J was trimmed by 4 bases and V by 3 bases; bases with no gene match: 2. From germline, CDR1 is LNHDA and CDR2 SQIVND (reference sequence). In nucleotides, the CDR3 is TGTGCCAGTAGTATCGGGACAGGGGGTTACGAGCAGTACTTC. It translates to CASSIGTGGYEQYF.

As for this clone: One end of the junction is discordant with germline, which a read error may explain. The rearrangement links TRBV7-9 to TRBJ2-5; D perhaps matches TRBD2 (5 bases). CDR1 is SEHNR and CDR2 is FQNEAQ in the germline V gene (reference sequence). The CDR3 extends over 14 amino acids. The CDR3 DNA sequence: TGTGCCAGCAGCTTGAACCGGGGAGTGGAGACCCAATACTTC. It is translated as CASSLNRGVETQYF.

The chain couples TRBV4-1 to TRBJ2-7; no definite D call. V was clipped by 1 base and J by 5 bases, with 9 bases between them. The germline V gene encodes CDR1 MGHRA and CDR2 YSYEKL. This CDR3 has 13 amino acids. For the CDR3, the DNA is TGCGCCAGCAGCCAAGCTCTATCACACGAGCAGTACTTC. Protein sequence: CASSQALSHEQYF.

J is TRBJ2-3 and V is TRBV2; 12 bases line up with TRBD2. With 4 bases clipped from V and 2 bases from J, the junction kept 10 bases outside the gene matches. The CDR3 length is 18 residues. Germline V gene lookup returns CDR1 SNHLY and CDR2 FYNNEI. The CDR3 protein is CASSGRLAGGGFTDTQYF. DNA of the CDR3: TGTGCCAGCAGTGGAAGGCTAGCGGGGGGGGGTTTCACAGATACGCAGTATTTT.

This clone was recorded a few times. The chain couples TRBV5-6 to TRBJ1-2; the D gene is possibly TRBD1 (5 bases). Germline-derived CDR1 and CDR2 are SGHDT and YYEEEE. The CDR3 loop spans 14 amino acids. Trimming stripped 2 bases from V and 2 bases from J, with 10 bases between. The DNA of the CDR3 is TGTGCCAGCAGCTTCCAGGGTCGCAACTATGGCTACACCTTC. Its protein product is CASSFQGRNYGYTF. Using reference TRBV5-6 and TRBJ1-2 for the parts outside the CDR3, the full variable domain is DAGVTQSPTHLIKTRGQQVTLRCSPKSGHDTVSWYQQALGQGPQFIFQYYEEEERQRGNFPDRFSGHQFPNYSSELNVNALLLGDSALYLCASSFQGRNYGYTFGSGTRLTVV.

V gene TRBV28 combines with J gene TRBJ1-2, with TRBD1 matching over 7 bases. The CDR3 loop spans 16 amino acids. CDR1 is MDHEN and CDR2 is SYDVKM in the germline V gene. V lost 5 bases, J lost 7 bases, and 16 bases stayed unmatched. CDR3 in DNA: TGTGCCAGCAGTGTAAATCCGGGACAGCCTTTGAGTGGCTACACCTTC. Translation: CASSVNPGQPLSGYTF.

In this sample, this clone turned up once. The chain is built from TRBV7-9 and TRBJ1-5; 7 nucleotides match TRBD1. The CDR3 is made up of 16 amino acids. Germline CDR1 reads SEHNR; CDR2 reads FQNEAQ (reference sequence). The trim removed 5 bases at V and 0 bases at J, leaving 7 bases unmatched. In DNA form, the CDR3 reads TGTGCCAGCAGCCTCGGGGGACAGCTTAGCAATCAGCCCCAGCATTTT. Translation: CASSLGGQLSNQPQHF.

The sample holds one count of this clone. This chain connects TRBV5-5 to TRBJ2-7; the match to TRBD1 covers 11 bases. V lost 3 bases and J lost 2; bases outside the gene matches: 4. Germline V gene lookup returns CDR1 SGHKS and CDR2 YYEKEE (reference sequence). This CDR3 has 15 residues. CDR3 protein: CASSWQDRGPYEQYF. The DNA for the CDR3 is TGTGCCAGCAGCTGGCAGGACAGGGGGCCCTACGAGCAGTACTTC.

This clone was seen more than once but under ten times. This chain connects TRBV6-1 to TRBJ1-1; D is unclear. Trimming removed 8 bases at V and 0 bases at J, with 10 bases between. The germline V gene encodes CDR1 MNHNS and CDR2 SASEGT. CDR3 size: 13 residues. In DNA, the CDR3 is TGTGCCAGCGGATCCGGGTTGAACACTGAAGCTTTCTTT. Translated, it gives CASGSGLNTEAFF.

This clone has only one observation. This sample also contains other DNA sequences that code for the same CDR3. V usage is TRBV18 and J usage is TRBJ2-7, with D tentatively TRBD1 (6 bases). The germline V gene encodes CDR1 KGHSH and CDR2 LQKENI. This CDR3 has 13 amino acids. V dropped 2 bases and J dropped 4 bases, with 9 bases sitting between them. CDR3 DNA sequence: TGTGCCAGCTCACCAGGCAGGGGTTACGAGCAGTACTTC. Encoded protein: CASSPGRGYEQYF.

The chain recombines TRBV15 with TRBJ1-6, with TRBD1 matching over 10 bases. The CDR3 has 13 amino acids. Germline loops: CDR1 LNHNV, CDR2 YYDKDF (reference sequence). The ends lost 3 bases at V and 10 bases at J; junction bases unmatched: 0. This chain's CDR3 is CATSRGQGSPLHF. CDR3 bases: TGTGCCACCAGCAGGGGACAGGGGTCACCCCTCCACTTT.

The genes are TRBV18 and TRBJ2-7, with 11 bases that match TRBD1. V shed 4 bases, J shed 6 bases, and the junction held 5 bases outside the gene matches. The CDR3 covers 14 residues. Germline V gene data show CDR1 as KGHSH and CDR2 as LQKENI. The CDR3 is CASSQDRGLSEQYF. The DNA for the CDR3 is TGTGCCAGCTCACAGGACAGGGGGCTATCCGAGCAGTACTTC.

The chain links TRBV19 to TRBJ1-2; D gene unclear. Trimming left V 9 bases short and J 4 bases short, with 15 bases between. The CDR3 has 13 amino acids. Germline CDR1 LNHDA, CDR2 SQIVND (reference sequence). Here the CDR3 reads CASTEADFYGYTF. CDR3 DNA sequence: TGTGCCAGCACCGAGGCGGATTTCTATGGCTACACCTTC.

V and J are TRBV28 and TRBJ1-6; D is ambiguous. The CDR3 consists of 15 residues. The germline V and J ends were trimmed by 2 bases and 7 bases, with 12 bases remaining between them. From germline, CDR1 is MDHEN and CDR2 SYDVKM. CDR3 region: CASSLGGNGNSPLHF. The CDR3 region has the DNA TGTGCCAGCAGTTTAGGAGGGAACGGAAATTCACCCCTCCACTTT.

V usage is TRBV6-1 and J usage is TRBJ2-3, with D possibly TRBD2 on 6 matching bases. CDR3 length equals 15 residues. Trimming pared 4 bases from V and 2 bases from J, leaving 13 bases between. CDR1 is MNHNS and CDR2 is SASEGT in the germline V gene. The CDR3 reads CASSGGLFSTDTQYF. CDR3 nucleotides: TGTGCCAGCAGTGGGGGACTTTTTTCCACAGATACGCAGTATTTT.

The genes are TRBV5-4 and TRBJ2-3, with D perhaps TRBD2 (5 bases). V shed 3 bases and J shed 6 bases, with 14 bases lying between them. Germline V gives CDR1 SGHNT, CDR2 YYREEE (reference sequence). The CDR3 length is 14 residues. CDR3 loop: CASSSEGAGDTQYF. In DNA form, the CDR3 reads TGTGCCAGCAGCTCAGAGGGCGCCGGTGATACGCAGTATTTT.

This clone has just a few counts. The chain recombines TRBV6-1 with TRBJ2-1; D remains ambiguous. Trimming shortened V by 5 bases and J by 0 bases, and 8 bases separated the two germline ends. CDR3 length: 14 amino acids. Germline assignment: CDR1 MNHNS and CDR2 SASEGT. The CDR3 is CASSLGSSYNEQFF. In DNA form, the CDR3 reads TGTGCCAGCAGTTTGGGCTCCTCCTACAATGAGCAGTTCTTC.

This clone was found once. The chain has TRBV10-1 and TRBJ1-5; perhaps TRBD1 as D (5 bases). V was cut by 5 bases and J by 1 base, with 9 bases left in between. Germline V lookup: CDR1 WNHNN, CDR2 SYGVQD (reference sequence). This CDR3 has 14 residues. The CDR3 reads CASSMGGSNQPQHF. The CDR3 coding sequence is TGCGCCAGCAGTATGGGGGGGAGCAATCAGCCCCAGCATTTT.

This chain uses TRBV19 with TRBJ1-1; TRBD1 matches 7 bases. CDR3 length equals 14 residues. The trim removed 3 bases at V and 5 bases at J, leaving 6 bases unmatched. Germline CDR1 LNHDA, CDR2 SQIVND (reference sequence). Here the CDR3 DNA reads TGTGCCAGTAGTATGAGACAGGGAATTACTGAAGCTTTCTTT. The encoded protein is CASSMRQGITEAFF.

This chain uses TRBV19 with TRBJ1-2; perhaps TRBD1 as D (5 bases). Between the trimmed V and J ends, which lost 10 bases and 2 bases, there was a span of 14 bases. Germline lookup yields CDR1 LNHDA and CDR2 SQIVND (reference sequence). The CDR3 consists of 13 residues. DNA for the CDR3: TGTGCCACCCCGGAGGGGATCAACTATGGCTACACCTTC. This encodes CATPEGINYGYTF.

This chain connects TRBV9 to TRBJ2-3; TRBD1 matches 9 bases. The CDR3 extends over 16 amino acids. The germline gives CDR1 SGDLS, CDR2 YYNGEE. With 3 bases clipped from V and 4 bases from J, the junction kept 9 bases outside the gene matches. Written as DNA, the CDR3 is TGTGCCAGCAGCGCAACCGGGACAGGGCGGGCAGATACGCAGTATTTT. Protein sequence: CASSATGTGRADTQYF.

V is TRBV30 and J is TRBJ1-1; no definite D call. The germline V gene has CDR1 GTSNPN and CDR2 SVGIG (reference sequence). V was cut by 3 bases and J by 11 bases, with 13 bases left in between. The CDR3 runs 11 residues. Here the CDR3 DNA reads TGTGCCTGGAGCGTTATTAGTACCGCTTTCTTT. Its protein is CAWSVISTAFF.

The CDR3 nucleotides are TGTGCCAGCAGCCACCGGACTAGCGGGGGTGGAGATACGCAGTATTTT. This gives the protein CASSHRTSGGGDTQYF. The chain employs TRBV5-5 and TRBJ2-3, with 13 bases lining up with TRBD2. Losses at the gene ends were 4 bases for V and 5 bases for J; bases not matched to a gene: 7. The length of the CDR3 is 16 residues. Germline assignment: CDR1 SGHKS and CDR2 YYEKEE (reference sequence).